These 19 T cell receptor beta chains were all obtained from the same sample, sequenced in a study of blood T cell repertoires in COVID-19. This table comes from immunoSEQ multiplex PCR, and its TCRdb copy is limited to in-frame clones, with some not included. The sample shows over 70,000 clones, approximately 80% of them seen only once. Sequenced material: peripheral blood. These receptors were collected from a man between 65 and 80 years old with COVID-19, enrolled during active disease.

This clone appeared a single time. J is TRBJ1-2 and V is TRBV7-9; 7 bases line up with TRBD1. The CDR3 totals 13 residues. Germline loops: CDR1 SEHNR, CDR2 FQNEAQ (reference sequence). V shed 0 bases, J shed 7 bases, and the junction held 2 bases outside the gene matches. CDR3 nucleotide sequence: TGTGCCAGCAGCTTAGCGGCAGGGGGTGGCTACACCTTC. It is translated as CASSLAAGGGYTF.

The chain recombines TRBV28 with TRBJ1-5; 10 bases fit TRBD1. The junction had 6 bases not matched to a gene; V was cut back by 6 bases and J by 7 bases. This CDR3 has 14 amino acids. CDR1 is MDHEN, CDR2 SYDVKM, per germline. The chain's CDR3 is CASRAGQGGQPQHF. The CDR3 DNA is TGTGCCAGCAGGGCCGGACAGGGGGGACAGCCCCAGCATTTT. The whole variable domain, remainder taken from reference TRBV28 and TRBJ1-5, is DVKVTQSSRYLVKRTGEKVFLECVQDMDHENMFWYRQDPGLGLRLIYFSYDVKMKEKGDIPEGYSVSREKKERFSLILESASTNQTSMYLCASRAGQGGQPQHFGDGTRLSIL.

The genes are TRBV6-5 and TRBJ1-2, with TRBD1 identical over 10 bases. Losses at the gene ends were 0 bases for V and 3 bases for J; bases not matched to a gene: 1. Germline V gene data show CDR1 as MNHEY and CDR2 as SVGAGI. This CDR3 spans 15 amino acids. CDR3 sequence (DNA): TGTGCCAGCAGTTACTCAGGACAGGGGGACTATGGCTACACCTTC. Protein: CASSYSGQGDYGYTF.

The chain uses TRBV10-3 and TRBJ1-2; TRBD1 agrees at 7 bases. The CDR3 has 16 residues. With V trimmed by 0 bases and J by 8 bases, 12 bases remained unmatched. Germline CDR1 reads ENHRY; CDR2 reads SYGVKD. The chain's CDR3 is CAISESLEGAGRGYTF. CDR3 DNA: TGTGCCATCAGTGAGTCTTTAGAGGGGGCCGGACGCGGCTACACCTTC.

The chain links TRBV19 to TRBJ1-6; D gene uncertain. V was cut by 5 bases and J by 7 bases, with 12 bases left in between. The CDR3 covers 14 residues. CDR1 and CDR2 from the germline V gene are LNHDA and SQIVND (reference sequence). CDR3 in DNA: TGTGCCAGTAGTCAACCAGGAGGGAATTCACCCCTCCACTTT. Amino acids: CASSQPGGNSPLHF. Together with reference TRBV19 and TRBJ1-6, the CDR3 gives the full variable domain: DGGITQSPKYLFRKEGQNVTLSCEQNLNHDAMYWYRQDPGQGLRLIYYSQIVNDFQKGDIAEGYSVSREKKESFPLTVTSAQKNPTAFYLCASSQPGGNSPLHFGNGTRLTVT.

This clone was recorded once. The genes are TRBV4-1 and TRBJ2-7, with 7 bases matching TRBD1. Looked up from germline, CDR1 is MGHRA and CDR2 is YSYEKL. CDR3 size: 15 residues. V lost 3 bases to trimming and J lost 2 bases; unmatched junction nucleotides: 7. CDR3 region: CASSQVTGNPYEQYF. CDR3 bases: TGCGCCAGCAGCCAGGTGACAGGGAACCCCTACGAGCAGTACTTC.

The CDR3 loop reads CATSDPSDSNYGYTF. CDR3 nucleotides: TGTGCCACCAGTGACCCTTCGGACAGTAACTATGGCTACACCTTC. The chain recombines TRBV24-1 with TRBJ1-2, with D possibly matching TRBD1 (6 bases). CDR3 length: 15 residues. Germline V CDR1 and CDR2: KGHDR, SFDVKD. Trimming left V 4 bases short and J 1 base short, with 12 bases between.

V usage is TRBV6-6 and J usage is TRBJ1-5; TRBD1 might be the D (6 bases). The germline V and J ends were trimmed by 5 bases and 5 bases, with 16 bases remaining between them. CDR3 length equals 15 residues. The V gene's germline CDR1 is MNHNY and CDR2 SVGAGI (reference sequence). The DNA of the CDR3 is TGTGCCAGCAGTGAGGGGGTCCTGATCGATCAGCCCCAGCATTTT. Translation gives CASSEGVLIDQPQHF.

This chain joins TRBV12-5 and TRBJ2-1; 7 bases are shared with TRBD1. V lost 5 bases to trimming and J lost 5 bases; unmatched junction nucleotides: 12. Germline V gives CDR1 LGHNT, CDR2 FRNRAP. The length of the CDR3 is 16 residues. The CDR3 sequence: CASGLQLGGIDNEQFF. The CDR3 bases are TGTGCTAGTGGTCTCCAATTAGGGGGCATCGACAATGAGCAGTTCTTC.

The chain uses TRBV14 and TRBJ2-1; 11 bases are shared with TRBD1. The CDR3 is 16 amino acids. Trimming took 3 bases from V and 3 from J; bases not matched to a gene: 4. Per the germline V gene, CDR1 is SGHDN and CDR2 is FVKESK. The CDR3 nucleotides read TGTGCCAGCAGCCAGGGGACAGGGGGTTTCTACAATGAGCAGTTCTTC. Residues: CASSQGTGGFYNEQFF.

This clone appeared a single time. The J gene is TRBJ2-3, the V gene TRBV10-3, with D possibly being TRBD1 (5 bases). V was pared by 6 bases and J by 2 bases, with 6 bases between. The germline gives CDR1 ENHRY, CDR2 SYGVKD. This CDR3 spans 12 amino acids. The CDR3 loop reads CAIRDNTDTQYF. The CDR3 DNA reads as TGTGCCATCAGGGACAACACAGATACGCAGTATTTT.

This chain links TRBV6-6 with TRBJ2-3, with TRBD1 matching 10 bases. The germline V gene encodes CDR1 MNHNY and CDR2 SVGAGI (reference sequence). The CDR3 contains 16 residues. The V segment lost 7 bases and the J segment 2 bases; nucleotides outside the gene matches: 9. CDR3 in amino acids: CASIGRQGAFTDTQYF. The CDR3 DNA follows: TGTGCCAGCATTGGGAGACAGGGGGCCTTCACAGATACGCAGTATTTT.

The V and J genes are TRBV12-1 and TRBJ2-2; the table names TRBD2, a call not compared with the DNA. TRBV12-1 is assigned pseudogene status. The CDR3 length is 21 residues. CDR3 sequence (DNA): TGTGCCAGCAGCTCGCGCTCGATAGGACTAGCGGGAGGGCCGGGGACCGGGGAGCTGTTTTTT. This gives the protein CASSSRSIGLAGGPGTGELFF.

The CDR3 protein is CSASEWGTSGIHEQYF. In nucleotides, the CDR3 is TGCAGTGCTAGTGAATGGGGCACTAGCGGTATCCACGAGCAGTACTTC. The chain links TRBV20-1 to TRBJ2-7; 8 positions match TRBD2. With 3 bases clipped from V and 5 bases from J, the junction kept 15 bases outside the gene matches. Germline V CDR1 and CDR2: DFQATT, SNEGSKA (reference sequence). CDR3 size: 16 residues.

This clone was observed many times. The V and J genes are TRBV27 and TRBJ2-2, with no clear D. Germline CDR1 MNHEY, CDR2 SMNVEV (reference sequence). This CDR3 is 15 amino acids long. Deletions cut 2 bases from V and 1 base from J, with 8 bases between. CDR3 protein: CASSLRGLNTGELFF. The DNA of the CDR3 is TGTGCCAGCAGTTTACGAGGATTGAACACCGGGGAGCTGTTTTTT.

This CDR3 is CASSLAGGGAINEQYF. Written as DNA, the CDR3 is TGTGCCAGCAGCTTAGCTGGCGGGGGGGCCATCAACGAGCAGTACTTC. The chain is built from TRBV7-9 and TRBJ2-7; 9 positions match TRBD2. The CDR3 consists of 16 residues. With V trimmed by 0 bases and J by 5 bases, 8 bases remained unmatched. CDR1 and CDR2 from the germline V gene are SEHNR and FQNEAQ (reference sequence).

The V and J genes are TRBV7-2 and TRBJ1-3; maybe TRBD1 (6 bases). Trimming removed 5 bases at V and 2 bases at J, with 13 bases between. The germline V gene has CDR1 SGHTA and CDR2 FQGNSA. The CDR3 has 15 residues. The CDR3 here is CASSPGQFAGNTIYF. For the CDR3, the DNA is TGTGCCAGCAGCCCCGGACAGTTCGCTGGAAACACCATATATTTT.

The J gene is TRBJ2-4, the V gene TRBV6-1; D call uncertain. Germline V gives CDR1 MNHNS, CDR2 SASEGT. The CDR3 has 15 residues. The V gene lost 1 base and the J gene lost 1 base, with 8 bases spanning the gap. DNA of the CDR3: TGTGCCAGCAGTGAAGGTATTTTGGCCAAAAACATTCAGTACTTC. Protein: CASSEGILAKNIQYF.

The chain is built from TRBV5-1 and TRBJ1-1; the D gene is possibly TRBD1 (5 bases). CDR1 and CDR2 from the germline V gene are SGHRS and YFSETQ. This CDR3 is 16 amino acids long. V lost 0 bases to trimming and J lost 5 bases, with 17 bases between them. The CDR3 coding sequence is TGCGCCAGCAGCTTGGGACGATCGGGACGGGGGACTGAAGCTTTCTTT. Protein sequence: CASSLGRSGRGTEAFF.